Below, one T cell receptor beta chain is given with its context. The antigen is undetermined. One entry per CDR3 protein results from TCRdb running MiXCR on the 5' RACE reads. Here the sample spans about 180,000 distinct CDR3 sequences, around a tenth being singletons. This sample is drawn from a study of CD8 T cells in ankylosing spondylitis. General study results and limits: There was a TCR beta motif, made of 7 or 8 highly homologous variants, that appeared characteristic of ankylosing spondylitis blood.

The CDR3 is made up of 14 amino acids. Germline values: CDR1 MNHEY, CDR2 SMNVEV (reference sequence). V was clipped by 3 bases and J by 3 bases; unmatched bases: 4. The genes are TRBV27 and TRBJ1-1, with TRBD1 matching 7 bases. The source of this sequence is a female donor with ankylosing spondylitis or in good health (not recorded which). The specimen sequenced was blood, either unsorted or a sorted T cell fraction (not recorded which). The chain's CDR3 is CASSFGTAYTEAFF. CDR3 DNA sequence: TGTGCCAGCAGTTTCGGGACAGCTTACACTGAAGCTTTCTTT.